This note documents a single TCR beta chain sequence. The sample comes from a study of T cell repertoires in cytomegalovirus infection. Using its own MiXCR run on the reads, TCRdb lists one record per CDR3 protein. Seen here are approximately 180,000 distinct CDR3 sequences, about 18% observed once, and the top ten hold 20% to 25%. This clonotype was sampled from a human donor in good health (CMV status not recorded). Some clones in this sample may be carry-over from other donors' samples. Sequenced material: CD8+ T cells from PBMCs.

CDR3: CASSLGGQGGEKLFF. CDR3 nucleotides: TGTGCCAGCAGCTTAGGAGGACAGGGTGGTGAAAAACTGTTTTTT. The V call is TRBV7-2, the J call TRBJ1-4; 8 bases align to TRBD1. J gave up 7 bases and V 1 base, and 5 bases lay outside the gene matches. The CDR3 is 15 amino acids. CDR1 SGHTA and CDR2 FQGNSA come from the germline V gene.